The 30 T cell receptor beta chains in this list originate from one sample, sequenced in a study of response to subunit inactivated influenza vaccine. TCRdb reprocessed the RT-PCR reads with MiXCR, giving one entry per CDR3 protein. This table holds 430,000 or so distinct CDR3 sequences, 9.5% to 12% found once. The input for sequencing was PBMCs from blood, taken around seven weeks after vaccination. These receptors originate from a man aged 45-65 years who received an inactivated influenza vaccine.

This chain connects TRBV25-1 to TRBJ1-2; weak D call: TRBD1 (5 bases). V dropped 4 bases and J dropped 5 bases, with 14 bases sitting between them. This CDR3 has 14 amino acids. Germline values: CDR1 MGHDK, CDR2 SYGVNS. In DNA, the CDR3 is TGTGCCAGCAGTGGGCAGGGAAAAGGATATGGCTACACCTTC. Amino acid sequence: CASSGQGKGYGYTF.

The rearrangement links TRBV7-9 to TRBJ2-7, with 7 positions matching TRBD2. Germline lookup yields CDR1 SEHNR and CDR2 FQNEAQ (reference sequence). The CDR3 spans 13 residues. The V gene end was trimmed by 4 bases and the J gene end by 6 bases; junction bases not matched to a gene: 6. The CDR3 here is CASSSLASGEQYF. In DNA form, the CDR3 reads TGTGCCAGCAGCTCACTAGCGAGTGGCGAGCAGTACTTC.

The genes are TRBV6-5 and TRBJ2-3, with TRBD1 matching 7 bases. V gave up 2 bases and J gave up 4 bases; unmatched junction bases: 15. Germline assignment: CDR1 MNHEY and CDR2 SVGAGI. The CDR3 has 18 residues. CDR3 protein: CASSYTPGRGKNSDTQYF. The CDR3 nucleotides are TGTGCCAGCAGTTACACCCCGGGCAGGGGGAAAAATTCAGATACGCAGTATTTT.

A note on this clonotype: Since no conserved phenylalanine or tryptophan closes the CDR3, a read error is the likely cause. The genes are TRBV12-3 or TRBV12-4 and TRBJ1-1; D unresolved. This CDR3 spans 12 amino acids. The V and J ends lost 7 bases and 6 bases respectively, with 12 bases between them. The CDR3 sequence: CASNGGQAEAFL. In DNA form, the CDR3 reads TGTGCCAGCAATGGCGGGCAGGCTGAAGCTTTCTTA.

This clonotype has at least ten counts. The J gene is TRBJ2-1, the V gene TRBV10-3; 11 bases line up with TRBD2. CDR1 is ENHRY and CDR2 is SYGVKD in the germline V gene. After removal of 2 bases from V and 12 bases from J, the junction contained 6 bases not matched to a gene. The CDR3 is made up of 14 amino acids. The CDR3 loop reads CAISEGIAGGPQFF. Here the CDR3 DNA reads TGTGCCATCAGTGAGGGAATAGCGGGGGGGCCGCAGTTCTTC.

The chain has TRBV11-2 and TRBJ1-2; 7 nucleotides line up with TRBD1. Germline assignment: CDR1 SGHAT and CDR2 FQNNGV. With 0 bases clipped from V and 6 bases from J, the junction kept 13 bases outside the gene matches. The CDR3 totals 17 residues. The CDR3 DNA follows: TGTGCCAGCAGCTTAGAGGGACAGACAAGGGGGGCGGATGGCTACACCTTC. Its translation: CASSLEGQTRGADGYTF.

The chain employs TRBV28 and TRBJ2-1, with TRBD2 identical over 8 bases. V shed 1 base, J shed 7 bases, and the junction held 18 bases outside the gene matches. Germline V gene data show CDR1 as MDHEN and CDR2 as SYDVKM. This CDR3 comprises 19 residues. CDR3 in amino acids: CASSLLSGSGSLGGNEQFF. The DNA for the CDR3 is TGTGCCAGCAGTTTATTATCAGGGAGCGGGAGCTTGGGTGGGAATGAGCAGTTCTTC.

The chain couples TRBV2 to TRBJ2-1; D is uncertain. Germline V gene lookup returns CDR1 SNHLY and CDR2 FYNNEI. The CDR3 runs 14 residues. Trimming shortened V by 6 bases and J by 6 bases, and 15 bases separated the two germline ends. The CDR3 DNA follows: TGTGCCAGCAGGACAAATTCTAATAGCAATGAGCAGTTCTTC. Amino acid sequence: CASRTNSNSNEQFF.

This clonotype was seen repeatedly, ten times or more. This sequence joins TRBV5-1 and TRBJ2-1; 7 nucleotides match TRBD2. The CDR3 totals 17 residues. V trimming: 4 bases; J trimming: 1 base; junction bases outside the gene matches: 11. From germline, CDR1 is SGHRS and CDR2 YFSETQ. The CDR3 loop reads CASSHTRAGSSYNEQFF. CDR3 bases: TGCGCCAGCAGCCATACCCGAGCGGGATCTTCCTACAATGAGCAGTTCTTC. Complete variable domain (other parts from reference TRBV5-1 and TRBJ2-1): KAGVTQTPRYLIKTRGQQVTLSCSPISGHRSVSWYQQTPGQGLQFLFEYFSETQRNKGNFPGRFSGRQFSNSRSEMNVSTLELGDSALYLCASSHTRAGSSYNEQFFGPGTRLTVL.

CDR3 sequence: CASSWVGPPETQYF. The CDR3 nucleotides read TGTGCCAGCAGCTGGGTAGGACCACCAGAGACCCAGTACTTC. This chain links TRBV7-2 with TRBJ2-5, with D unclear. The ends were cut back, 4 bases at V and 4 bases at J, with 13 bases in the middle. The CDR3 covers 14 residues. Germline loops: CDR1 SGHTA, CDR2 FQGNSA.

This clonotype turned up a few times. The gene calls are TRBV12-3 or TRBV12-4 and TRBJ1-6; D uncertain. With 6 bases removed from V and 9 bases from J, the gap between germline ends came to 15 bases. This CDR3 spans 14 amino acids. CDR3 residues: CASSDGLRVSPLHF. DNA of the CDR3: TGTGCCAGCAGCGACGGGCTTAGGGTTTCACCCCTCCACTTT.

This clonotype was detected ten times or more. V usage is TRBV29-1 and J usage is TRBJ2-7, with D uncertain. The V gene lost 4 bases and the J gene lost 6 bases, with 16 bases spanning the gap. CDR1 is SQVTM, CDR2 ANQGSEA, per germline. The CDR3 spans 13 residues. The CDR3 region is CSVVGRLSREQYF. For the CDR3, the DNA is TGCAGCGTTGTTGGACGGCTATCGCGCGAGCAGTACTTC.

This rearrangement joins TRBV4-3 to TRBJ2-1; D ambiguous. Germline CDR1 is LGHNA and CDR2 is YSLEER. Trimming removed 0 bases from V and 4 bases from J, with 16 bases in between. The CDR3 length is 17 residues. Here the CDR3 reads CASSQERLRRQYNEQFF. The CDR3 DNA reads as TGCGCCAGCAGCCAAGAGCGATTGAGAAGGCAGTACAATGAGCAGTTCTTC.

The chain joins TRBV5-5 to TRBJ2-5; D not certain. The germline V and J ends were trimmed by 2 bases and 2 bases, with 10 bases remaining between them. CDR1 and CDR2 from the germline V gene are SGHKS and YYEKEE (reference sequence). The length of the CDR3 is 14 residues. The CDR3 loop reads CASSFGSIQETQYF. In DNA, the CDR3 is TGTGCCAGCAGCTTTGGCAGTATACAAGAGACCCAGTACTTC.

This clonotype was observed at least ten times. The chain uses TRBV20-1 and TRBJ2-1; TRBD1 matches at 11 bases. The CDR3 covers 15 residues. V was clipped by 4 bases and J by 5 bases; unmatched bases: 7. Germline V gives CDR1 DFQATT, CDR2 SNEGSKA (reference sequence). In DNA, the CDR3 is TGCAGTGCTATCCCACCGGGACAGGGGGACAATGAGCAGTTCTTC. This codes for CSAIPPGQGDNEQFF.

This clonotype was observed a few times. The CDR3 is CASSLVRADNEQFF. CDR3 nucleotide sequence: TGTGCCAGCAGCTTAGTGCGTGCGGACAATGAGCAGTTCTTC. This chain connects TRBV7-8 to TRBJ2-1; D unclear. Germline values: CDR1 SGHVS, CDR2 FQNEAQ. Trimming pared 1 base from V and 5 bases from J, leaving 9 bases between. The CDR3 is 14 amino acids.

This clonotype has just a few counts. The V and J genes are TRBV11-2 and TRBJ1-1, with no clear D. This CDR3 spans 13 amino acids. Germline V lookup: CDR1 SGHAT, CDR2 FQNNGV. Trimming took off 5 bases at V and 3 bases at J, with 10 bases between the two ends. The CDR3 DNA is TGTGCCAGCAGCCCCCGGACGTACACTGAAGCTTTCTTT. This translates into CASSPRTYTEAFF.

This clonotype was counted a few times. This chain links TRBV5-1 with TRBJ2-5; 7 nucleotides match TRBD2. The V and J ends lost 0 bases and 5 bases, in that order; junction bases with no gene match: 10. In germline, CDR1 is SGHRS, CDR2 YFSETQ. The CDR3 totals 16 residues. The CDR3 here is CASSLARGTIGETQYF. DNA for the CDR3: TGCGCCAGCAGCTTGGCACGGGGGACTATCGGCGAGACCCAGTACTTC.

This clonotype has a handful of counts. V gene TRBV25-1 combines with J gene TRBJ2-7; D is unclear. The V gene's germline CDR1 is MGHDK and CDR2 SYGVNS. This CDR3 contains 14 residues. V was clipped by 4 bases and J by 2 bases, with 12 bases between them. CDR3 in amino acids: CASSARVGTYEQYF. The CDR3 bases are TGTGCCAGCAGTGCCCGGGTCGGAACCTACGAGCAGTACTTC.

V and J are TRBV24-1 and TRBJ2-7; the D gene is possibly TRBD2 (6 bases). Trimming cost V 5 bases and J 0 bases, with 10 bases left between them. CDR3 length: 14 amino acids. Looked up from germline, CDR1 is KGHDR and CDR2 is SFDVKD. The CDR3 DNA is TGTGCCACCAGTGCACGGAGGGGCTCCTACGAGCAGTACTTC. This sequence encodes CATSARRGSYEQYF.

This clonotype was observed a few times. The gene calls are TRBV2 and TRBJ2-1; possibly TRBD1 for D (5 bases). This CDR3 has 11 residues. Per germline, CDR1 SNHLY and CDR2 FYNNEI. Between the trimmed V and J ends, which lost 7 bases and 8 bases, there was a span of 9 bases. CDR3 amino acids: CASKVGDEQFF. DNA for the CDR3: TGTGCCAGCAAGGTAGGGGATGAGCAGTTCTTC.

The CDR3 spells CASRGGENGEQYF. In nucleotides, the CDR3 is TGTGCCAGCAGAGGAGGGGAAAACGGCGAGCAGTACTTC. The chain links TRBV28 to TRBJ2-7, with D perhaps matching TRBD2 (6 bases). This CDR3 is 13 amino acids long. CDR1 is MDHEN and CDR2 is SYDVKM in the germline V gene. V was trimmed by 6 bases and J by 6 bases, leaving 15 bases between them.

This clonotype came up many times. This rearrangement joins TRBV28 to TRBJ1-2; no definite D call. V was cut by 2 bases and J by 11 bases, with 9 bases left in between. The CDR3 runs to 11 residues. CDR1 and CDR2 (germline): MDHEN, SYDVKM. The CDR3 spells CASSLRREYTF. The CDR3 DNA reads as TGTGCCAGCAGTTTACGCAGAGAATACACCTTC.

V usage is TRBV6-1 and J usage is TRBJ1-1; 9 bases fit TRBD1. This CDR3 comprises 12 residues. J gave up 5 bases and V 6 bases, and 1 base lay outside the gene matches. The germline V gene has CDR1 MNHNS and CDR2 SASEGT. The CDR3 sequence: CASRGTGTEAFF. The CDR3 region has the DNA TGTGCCAGCAGGGGGACAGGGACTGAAGCTTTCTTT.

The CDR3 loop reads CASRWDGNTREQYF. Written as DNA, the CDR3 is TGTGCCAGCAGGTGGGACGGGAATACGCGGGAGCAGTACTTC. The chain couples TRBV12-3 or TRBV12-4 to TRBJ2-7; D tentatively reads TRBD1 or TRBD2 (5 bases each). This CDR3 has 14 amino acids. Trimming shortened V by 6 bases and J by 7 bases, and 19 bases separated the two germline ends.

This clonotype came up a few times. The rearrangement links TRBV5-5 to TRBJ2-1; D may be TRBD1 or TRBD2 (6 bases each). With 0 bases removed from V and 10 bases from J, the gap between germline ends came to 17 bases. CDR1 is SGHKS and CDR2 is YYEKEE in the germline V gene (reference sequence). The CDR3 covers 15 residues. The CDR3 coding sequence is TGTGCCAGCAGCTTGGCTCTCCCCGGGGGCGGGGAGCAGTTCTTC. This gives the protein CASSLALPGGGEQFF.

This clonotype showed up just a few times. This rearrangement joins TRBV5-4 to TRBJ1-5; no definite D call. Germline V gene data show CDR1 as SGHNT and CDR2 as YYREEE (reference sequence). The ends were cut back, 0 bases at V and 4 bases at J, with 11 bases in the middle. The CDR3 is 15 amino acids. The CDR3 region has the DNA TGTGCCAGCAGCTTGGGGACCGGGGAAAATCAGCCCCAGCATTTT. Translated, it gives CASSLGTGENQPQHF.

This clonotype has a handful of counts. The chain has TRBV7-9 and TRBJ2-3; the D is unclear. The CDR3 length is 13 residues. Trimming removed 5 bases at V and 7 bases at J, with 13 bases between. From germline, CDR1 is SEHNR and CDR2 FQNEAQ (reference sequence). CDR3 sequence (DNA): TGTGCCAGCAGCCCTTCGGTACGACATACGCAGTATTTT. Translation gives CASSPSVRHTQYF.

There are many counts of this clonotype. J is TRBJ1-1 and V is TRBV20-1, with TRBD1 matching over 7 bases. The germline V gene has CDR1 DFQATT and CDR2 SNEGSKA (reference sequence). The length of the CDR3 is 14 residues. The junction had 8 bases not matched to a gene; V was cut back by 2 bases and J by 5 bases. The CDR3 DNA reads TGCAGTGCTAGAAAGACAGGGATAAGTACTGAAGCTTTCTTT. It codes for CSARKTGISTEAFF.

This clonotype was recorded a few times. This chain uses TRBV11-2 with TRBJ1-1; a weak D match, TRBD1 (5 bases). The CDR3 loop spans 13 amino acids. Germline CDR1 reads SGHAT; CDR2 reads FQNNGV. V was shortened by 5 bases and J by 3 bases, with 10 bases between the two germline ends. The CDR3 nucleotides are TGTGCCAGCAGCCGCCAGGGATACACTGAAGCTTTCTTT. Its protein is CASSRQGYTEAFF. The full variable domain, completed using reference TRBV11-2 and TRBJ1-1, is EAGVAQSPRYKIIEKRQSVAFWCNPISGHATLYWYQQILGQGPKLLIQFQNNGVVDDSQLPKDRFSAERLKGVDSTLKIQPAKLEDSAVYLCASSRQGYTEAFFGQGTRLTVV.